Listed below are T cell receptor beta chains from one sample, sequenced in a study of T cell responses to AZD1222 COVID-19 vaccine. TCRdb's copy holds only in-frame clones and misses some; the assay was immunoSEQ multiplex PCR. The repertoire holds around 150,000 clones, with 80% to 95% as singletons. The sample here was peripheral blood, taken 28 days after the second AZD1222 dose. The receptors here all came from an adult who received the AZD1222 COVID-19 vaccine. CDR3s leave out the opening cysteine and the closing phenylalanine or tryptophan.

>TRBV25-1
ASVDRSSTDTQY
>TRBV5-1
ASSPPGTGAYEQY
>TRBV3-1/TRBV3-2
ASSQERTSGSSYEQY
>TRBV6-4
ASKGGPHNEQF
>TRBV30
AWGPTGGYT
>TRBV5-4
ASSIPTGAGETQY
>TRBV18
ASSPAGSTEAF
>TRBV12-5
ASGDRFLGYT
>TRBV19
ASSITSGRTTDTQY
>TRBV6-5
ASSYSLRQGGSPLH
>TRBV3-1/TRBV3-2
ASSQGLAGGDIQY
>TRBV3-1/TRBV3-2
ASSQDMMSPLH
>TRBV19
ASSMKAANTEAF
>TRBV5-1
ASSPGTVNTEAF